The 3 T cell receptor beta chains in this list originate from one sample, sequenced in a study of OX40 agonist ivuxolimab in advanced cancers. Here immunoSEQ multiplex PCR was the method, and the copy in TCRdb shows in-frame clones only, minus some. The profile shows some 84,000 clones, 92% of them singletons. This material consisted of CD4+ or CD8+ T cells sorted from blood, taken in a trial of the OX40 agonist ivuxolimab. These receptors all stem from an adult with an advanced solid tumor such as melanoma, head and neck, liver or kidney cancer.

V gene TRBV6-1 combines with J gene TRBJ1-5; D uncertain. V was cut by 2 bases and J by 4 bases, with 6 bases left in between. The length of the CDR3 is 13 residues. Germline assignment: CDR1 MNHNS and CDR2 SASEGT. CDR3 bases: TGTGCCAGCAGTGAATGGCAAAATCAGCCCCAGCATTTT. Encoded protein: CASSEWQNQPQHF.

The chain employs TRBV5-5 and TRBJ1-5, with no clear D. The CDR3 has 14 amino acids. CDR1 is SGHKS, CDR2 YYEKEE, per germline (reference sequence). Trimming removed 0 bases at V and 5 bases at J, with 9 bases between. CDR3 nucleotides: TGTGCCAGCAGCTTGGAGTACAGTGATCAGCCCCAGCATTTT. Protein product: CASSLEYSDQPQHF.

The chain joins TRBV2 to TRBJ1-5; 9 positions match TRBD1. Germline V gene data show CDR1 as SNHLY and CDR2 as FYNNEI. The CDR3 has 15 residues. J lost 2 bases, V lost 4 bases, and 3 bases had no gene match. The CDR3 nucleotides read TGTGCCAGCAGTGGGTGGACAGGGGGCAATCAGCCCCAGCATTTT. As protein: CASSGWTGGNQPQHF.